The T cell receptor (beta chain) under discussion was sequenced for a study of CD8 T cells in ankylosing spondylitis. Findings and limits, study-wide: As reported, disease-linked clones showed significant enrichment in matched ankylosing spondylitis synovial fluid.

One entry per CDR3 protein, called by TCRdb with MiXCR from the 5' RACE reads. The sample lists 55,000 or so distinct CDR3 sequences, approximately 7.4% occurring once. The CDR3 covers 14 residues. V was cut by 3 bases and J by 9 bases, with 15 bases left in between. Per germline, CDR1 SGDLS and CDR2 YYNGEE. At least ten counts were recorded for this clonotype. Its antigen is as yet unknown. Sequencing input: blood, either unsorted or a sorted T cell fraction (not recorded which). This sequence was found in a female donor with ankylosing spondylitis or in good health (not recorded which). V is TRBV9 and J is TRBJ2-2, with TRBD2 as a possible D gene (6 bases). The CDR3 coding sequence is TGTGCCAGCAGCGGGGACTTGGTTTGCCGGGAGCTGTTTTTT. Protein product: CASSGDLVCRELFF.